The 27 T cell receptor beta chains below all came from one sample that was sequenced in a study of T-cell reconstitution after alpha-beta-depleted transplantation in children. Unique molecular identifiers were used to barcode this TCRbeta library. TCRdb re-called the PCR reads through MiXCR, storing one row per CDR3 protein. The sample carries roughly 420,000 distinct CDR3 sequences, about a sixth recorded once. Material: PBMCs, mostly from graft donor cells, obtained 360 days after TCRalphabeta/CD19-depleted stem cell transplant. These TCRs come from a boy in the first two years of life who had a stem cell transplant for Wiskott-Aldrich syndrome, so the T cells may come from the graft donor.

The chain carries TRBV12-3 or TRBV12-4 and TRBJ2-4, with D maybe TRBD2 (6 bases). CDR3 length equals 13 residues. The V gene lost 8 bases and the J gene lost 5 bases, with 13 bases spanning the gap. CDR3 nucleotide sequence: TGTGCCAGCGGCCAACGGAGGGAAAACATTCAGTACTTC. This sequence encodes CASGQRRENIQYF.

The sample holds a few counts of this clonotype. The CDR3, as DNA: TGTGCCAGCAGCCATAACCGGGATGGGCGACAGGGTAGCACAGATACGCAGTATTTT. Its protein product is CASSHNRDGRQGSTDTQYF. The rearrangement links TRBV11-1 to TRBJ2-3; 7 bases fit TRBD1. This CDR3 spans 19 amino acids. The junction had 17 bases not matched to a gene; V was cut back by 5 bases and J by 0 bases. CDR1 and CDR2 (germline): SGHAT, FQDESV (reference sequence). The full variable domain, completed using reference TRBV11-1 and TRBJ2-3, is EAEVAQSPRYKITEKSQAVAFWCDPISGHATLYWYRQILGQGPELLVQFQDESVVDDSQLPKDRFSAERLKGVDSTLKIQPAELGDSAMYLCASSHNRDGRQGSTDTQYFGPGTRLTVL.

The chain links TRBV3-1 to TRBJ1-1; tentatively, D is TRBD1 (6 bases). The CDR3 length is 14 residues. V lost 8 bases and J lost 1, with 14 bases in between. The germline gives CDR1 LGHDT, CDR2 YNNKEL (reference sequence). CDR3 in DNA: TGTGCCAGCTCGTTTTTCAGGGGGAACACTGAAGCTTTCTTT. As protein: CASSFFRGNTEAFF.

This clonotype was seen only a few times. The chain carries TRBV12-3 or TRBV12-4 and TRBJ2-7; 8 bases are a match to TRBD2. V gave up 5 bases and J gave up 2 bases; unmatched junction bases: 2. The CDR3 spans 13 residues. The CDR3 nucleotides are TGTGCCAGCAGTCAGCGGGAGCCCTACGAGCAGTACTTC. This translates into CASSQREPYEQYF.

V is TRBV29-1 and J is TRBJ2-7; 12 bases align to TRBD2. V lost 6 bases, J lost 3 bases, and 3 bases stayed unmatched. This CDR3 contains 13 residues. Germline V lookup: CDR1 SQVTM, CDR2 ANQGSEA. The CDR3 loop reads CSVILAGGYEQYF. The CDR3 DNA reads TGCAGCGTGATACTAGCGGGGGGCTACGAGCAGTACTTC.

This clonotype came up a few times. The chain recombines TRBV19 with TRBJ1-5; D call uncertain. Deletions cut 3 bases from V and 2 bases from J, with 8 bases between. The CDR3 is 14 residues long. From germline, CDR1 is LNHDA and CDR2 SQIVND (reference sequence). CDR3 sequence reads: CASSINGGNQPQHF. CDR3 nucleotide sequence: TGTGCCAGTAGTATTAATGGCGGCAATCAGCCCCAGCATTTT.

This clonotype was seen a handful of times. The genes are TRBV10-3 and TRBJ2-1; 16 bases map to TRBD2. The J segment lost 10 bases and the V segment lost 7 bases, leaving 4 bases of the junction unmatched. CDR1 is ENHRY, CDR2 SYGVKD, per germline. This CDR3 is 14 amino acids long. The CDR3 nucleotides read TGTGCCATCACCGGGACTAGCGGGGGGGGCGAGCAGTTCTTC. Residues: CAITGTSGGGEQFF.

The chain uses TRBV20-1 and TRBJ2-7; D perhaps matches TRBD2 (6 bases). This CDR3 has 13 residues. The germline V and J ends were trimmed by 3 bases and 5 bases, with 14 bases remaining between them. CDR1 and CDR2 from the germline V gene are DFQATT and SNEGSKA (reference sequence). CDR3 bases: TGCAGTGCTAGGATGGGGGGATTCCACGAGCAGTACTTC. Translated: CSARMGGFHEQYF.

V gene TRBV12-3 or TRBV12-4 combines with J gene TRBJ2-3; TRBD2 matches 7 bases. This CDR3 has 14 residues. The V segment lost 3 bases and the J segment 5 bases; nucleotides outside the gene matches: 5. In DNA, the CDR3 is TGTGCCAGCAGTTTTAAGCGGGATCGAGATACGCAGTATTTT. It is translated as CASSFKRDRDTQYF.

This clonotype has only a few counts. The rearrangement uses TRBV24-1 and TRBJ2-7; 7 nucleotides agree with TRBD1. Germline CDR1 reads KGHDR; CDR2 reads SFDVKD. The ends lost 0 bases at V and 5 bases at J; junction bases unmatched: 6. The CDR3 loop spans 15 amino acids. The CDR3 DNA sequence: TGTGCCACCAGTGATTTGCGGTCTGGGACAGACGAGCAGTACTTC. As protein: CATSDLRSGTDEQYF.

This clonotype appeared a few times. The CDR3 bases are TGTGCCAGCAGCTTAGCAATGGGGTGGCCGTACTTTGAGCAGTTCTTC. Translating it yields CASSLAMGWPYFEQFF. The chain carries TRBV7-2 and TRBJ2-1; D remains ambiguous. V shed 0 bases and J shed 9 bases, with 18 bases lying between them. The CDR3 extends over 16 amino acids. Looked up from germline, CDR1 is SGHTA and CDR2 is FQGNSA.

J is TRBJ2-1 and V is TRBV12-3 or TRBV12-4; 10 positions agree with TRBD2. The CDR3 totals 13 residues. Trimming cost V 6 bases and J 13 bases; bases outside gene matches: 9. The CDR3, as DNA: TGTGCCAGCAGACGGACTAGCGGCGCTAAACAGTTCTTC. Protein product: CASRRTSGAKQFF.

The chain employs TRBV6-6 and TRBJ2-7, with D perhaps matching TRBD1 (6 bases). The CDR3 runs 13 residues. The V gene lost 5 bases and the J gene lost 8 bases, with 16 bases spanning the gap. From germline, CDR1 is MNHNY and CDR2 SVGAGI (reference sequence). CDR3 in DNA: TGTGCCAGCAGTCACCAATCAGGGGCGAAGCAGTACTTC. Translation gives CASSHQSGAKQYF.

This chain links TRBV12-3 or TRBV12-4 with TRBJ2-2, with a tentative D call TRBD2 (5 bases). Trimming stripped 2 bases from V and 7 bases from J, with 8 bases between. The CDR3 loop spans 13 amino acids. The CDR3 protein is CASSLLANGELFF. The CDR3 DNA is TGTGCCAGCAGTTTACTAGCTAACGGGGAGCTGTTTTTT.

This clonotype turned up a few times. CDR3 sequence reads: CASSAGTSGPYEQYF. CDR3 DNA sequence: TGTGCCAGCAGCGCCGGGACTAGCGGACCCTACGAGCAGTACTTC. V gene TRBV12-3 or TRBV12-4 combines with J gene TRBJ2-7; 11 bases agree with TRBD2. V dropped 6 bases and J dropped 2; count of bases not matched to a gene: 6. The CDR3 runs 15 residues.

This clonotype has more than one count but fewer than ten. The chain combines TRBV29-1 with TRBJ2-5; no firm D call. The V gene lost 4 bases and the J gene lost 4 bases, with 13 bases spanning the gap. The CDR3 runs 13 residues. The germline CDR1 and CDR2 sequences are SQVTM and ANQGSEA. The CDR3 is CSVALGSRETQYF. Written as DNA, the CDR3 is TGCAGCGTTGCACTTGGAAGTAGAGAGACCCAGTACTTC. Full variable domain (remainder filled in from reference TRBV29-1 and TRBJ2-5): SAVISQKPSRDICQRGTSLTIQCQVDSQVTMMFWYRQQPGQSLTLIATANQGSEATYESGFVIDKFPISRPNLTFSTLTVSNMSPEDSSIYLCSVALGSRETQYFGPGTRLLVL.

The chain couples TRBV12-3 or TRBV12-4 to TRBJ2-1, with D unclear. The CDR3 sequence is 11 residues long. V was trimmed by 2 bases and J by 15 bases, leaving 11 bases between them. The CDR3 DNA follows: TGTGCCAGCAGTTTAACCGGAAGAAGGTTCTTC. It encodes CASSLTGRRFF.

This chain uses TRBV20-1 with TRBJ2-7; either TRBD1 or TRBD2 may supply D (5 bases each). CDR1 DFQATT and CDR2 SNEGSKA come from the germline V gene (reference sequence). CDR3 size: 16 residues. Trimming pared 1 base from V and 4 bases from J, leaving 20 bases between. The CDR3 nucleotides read TGCAGTGCTAGAGTCCTTTGGGACCGAATCTTTTACGAGCAGTACTTC. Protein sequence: CSARVLWDRIFYEQYF.

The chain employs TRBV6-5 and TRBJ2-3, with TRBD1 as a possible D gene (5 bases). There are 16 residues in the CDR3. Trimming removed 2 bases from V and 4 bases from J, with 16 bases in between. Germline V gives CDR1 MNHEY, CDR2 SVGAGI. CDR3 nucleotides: TGTGCCAGCAGTTACCGACCCGCTTGGGGCGCAGATACGCAGTATTTT. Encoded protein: CASSYRPAWGADTQYF.

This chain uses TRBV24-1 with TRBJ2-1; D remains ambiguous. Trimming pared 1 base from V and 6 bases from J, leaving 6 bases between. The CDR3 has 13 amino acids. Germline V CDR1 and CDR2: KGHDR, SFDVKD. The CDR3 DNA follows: TGTGCCACCAGTGATTTAATAGGCAATGAGCAGTTCTTC. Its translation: CATSDLIGNEQFF.

CDR3 protein: CSAGTDYSNQPQHF. CDR3 DNA sequence: TGCAGTGCGGGGACAGATTATAGCAATCAGCCCCAGCATTTT. The chain uses TRBV20-1 and TRBJ1-5, with 7 bases that match TRBD1. The junction had 5 bases not matched to a gene; V was cut back by 6 bases and J by 0 bases. This CDR3 is 14 amino acids long. The germline CDR1 and CDR2 sequences are DFQATT and SNEGSKA (reference sequence).

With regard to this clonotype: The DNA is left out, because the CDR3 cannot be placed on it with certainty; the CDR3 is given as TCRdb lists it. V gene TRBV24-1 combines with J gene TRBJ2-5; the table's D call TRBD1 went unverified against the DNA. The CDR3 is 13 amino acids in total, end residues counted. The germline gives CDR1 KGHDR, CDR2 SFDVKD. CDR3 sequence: CATSVPGRETQYF.

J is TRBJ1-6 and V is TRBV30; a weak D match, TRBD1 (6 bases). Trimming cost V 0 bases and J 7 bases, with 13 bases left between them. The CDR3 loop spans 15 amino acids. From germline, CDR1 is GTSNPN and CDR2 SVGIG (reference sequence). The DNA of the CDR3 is TGTGCCTGGAGTGTAGTGGCAGGGGTGAATTCACCCCTCCACTTT. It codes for CAWSVVAGVNSPLHF.

The CDR3 region has the DNA TGTGCCAGCTCCCCCCCGGACAGTCCCTCCTACGAGCAGTACTTC. Protein sequence: CASSPPDSPSYEQYF. The genes are TRBV18 and TRBJ2-7; D might be TRBD1 (6 bases). The CDR3 length is 15 residues. V was clipped by 6 bases and J by 0 bases, with 15 bases between them. CDR1 and CDR2 (germline): KGHSH, LQKENI.

The CDR3 loop is CASSLMVAGGNEQFF. As DNA, the CDR3 is TGTGCCAGCAGTTTGATGGTAGCGGGAGGGAATGAGCAGTTCTTC. The chain combines TRBV12-3 or TRBV12-4 with TRBJ2-1; 11 bases map to TRBD2. V trimming: 3 bases; J trimming: 7 bases; junction bases outside the gene matches: 5. The CDR3 is 15 residues long.

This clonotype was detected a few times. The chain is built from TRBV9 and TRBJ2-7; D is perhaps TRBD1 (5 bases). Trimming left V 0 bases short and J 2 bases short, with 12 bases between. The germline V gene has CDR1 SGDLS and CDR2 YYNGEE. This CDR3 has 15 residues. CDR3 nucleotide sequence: TGTGCCAGCAGCGTAGATCCAAGGGGAACCTACGAGCAGTACTTC. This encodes CASSVDPRGTYEQYF.

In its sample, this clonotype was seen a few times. CDR3 nucleotide sequence: TGCGCCAGCAAACAAGGGGATGGCTACACCTTC. It translates to CASKQGDGYTF. The rearrangement joins TRBV4-1 to TRBJ1-2, with D possibly matching TRBD1 (5 bases). The CDR3 runs 11 residues. CDR1 MGHRA and CDR2 YSYEKL come from the germline V gene. The ends were cut back, 7 bases at V and 6 bases at J, with 9 bases in the middle.